This is a list of T cell receptor beta chains from one sample in a study of T-cell reconstitution after alpha-beta-depleted transplantation in children. Each CDR3 protein gets one entry after TCRdb re-called the PCR reads with MiXCR. The sample contains around 960,000 distinct CDR3 sequences, roughly 29% of which appear only once. The sample consisted of PBMCs, mostly from graft donor cells, taken 360 days after TCRalphabeta/CD19-depleted stem cell transplant. These receptors originate from a boy in the first two years of life who had a stem cell transplant for SCID, so the T cells may come from the graft donor. CDR3s include the opening cysteine and the closing phenylalanine or tryptophan. A D gene is named only where the DNA matches it firmly. Clone size is stated in some rows and not others, as once, few, many or a class when expanded.

j_call clone_size v_call d_call cdr3_aa cdr3_nt
TRBJ1-2 - TRBV20-1 TRBD1 CSAAPGQLNYGYTF TGCAGTGCAGCTCCGGGACAGCTAAACTATGGCTACACCTTC
TRBJ1-6 - TRBV20-1 - CSARGGVQNSPLHF TGCAGTGCTAGAGGGGGGGTGCAGAATTCACCCCTCCACTTT
TRBJ1-3 - TRBV29-1 - CSVETGEVSGNTIYF TGCAGCGTTGAAACCGGCGAGGTTTCGGGAAACACCATATATTTT
TRBJ2-1 few TRBV24-1 TRBD1 CATSETGALNNEQFF TGTGCCACCAGTGAGACAGGGGCACTTAACAATGAGCAGTTCTTC
TRBJ2-7 - TRBV7-8 - CASSLGSLEIPYEQYF TGTGCCAGCAGCTTAGGGAGTCTGGAGATCCCCTACGAGCAGTACTTC
TRBJ2-7 - TRBV7-2 - CASSDGGLGYEQYF TGTGCCAGCAGCGACGGGGGGCTGGGCTACGAGCAGTACTTC
TRBJ2-1 - TRBV3-1 - CASSQAADSYNEQFF TGTGCCAGCAGCCAAGCTGCGGACAGCTACAATGAGCAGTTCTTC
TRBJ1-6 - TRBV7-9 - CASSAGGSPLHF TGTGCCAGCAGCGCCGGCGGTTCACCCCTCCACTTT
TRBJ1-1 many TRBV5-1 TRBD1 CASSLAGTANTEAFF TGTGCCAGCAGTTTAGCTGGGACAGCGAACACTGAAGCTTTCTTT
TRBJ1-5 few TRBV4-1 - CASSQGRDQPQHF TGCGCCAGCAGCCAAGGCCGGGATCAGCCCCAGCATTTT
TRBJ2-7 few TRBV27 TRBD1 CASRPRGRLLLGEQYF TGTGCCAGCAGACCGAGGGGGCGACTTCTCCTAGGAGAGCAGTACTTC